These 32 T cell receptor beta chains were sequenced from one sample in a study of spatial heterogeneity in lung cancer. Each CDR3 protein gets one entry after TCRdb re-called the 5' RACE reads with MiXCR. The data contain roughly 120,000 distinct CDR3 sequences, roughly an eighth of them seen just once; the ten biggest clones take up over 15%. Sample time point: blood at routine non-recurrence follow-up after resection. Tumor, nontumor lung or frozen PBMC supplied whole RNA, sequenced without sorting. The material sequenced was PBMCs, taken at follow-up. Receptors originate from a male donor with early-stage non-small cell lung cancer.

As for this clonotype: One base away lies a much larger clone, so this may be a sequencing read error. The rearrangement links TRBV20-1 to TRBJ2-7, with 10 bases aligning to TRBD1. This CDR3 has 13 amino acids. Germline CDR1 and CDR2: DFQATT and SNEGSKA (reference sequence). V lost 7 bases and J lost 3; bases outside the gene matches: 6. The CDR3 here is CSVVRDRGYEQYF. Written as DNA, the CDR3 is TGCAGTGTCGTCCGGGACAGGGGCTACGAGCAGTACTTC.

CDR3 bases: TGTGCCAGCAGCGTAGGCGCGATGAACACTGAAGCTTTCTTT. It encodes CASSVGAMNTEAFF. V is TRBV9 and J is TRBJ1-1, with D hard to call. Looked up from germline, CDR1 is SGDLS and CDR2 is YYNGEE. This CDR3 is built from 14 residues. The V and J ends lost 0 bases and 0 bases respectively, with 6 bases between them.

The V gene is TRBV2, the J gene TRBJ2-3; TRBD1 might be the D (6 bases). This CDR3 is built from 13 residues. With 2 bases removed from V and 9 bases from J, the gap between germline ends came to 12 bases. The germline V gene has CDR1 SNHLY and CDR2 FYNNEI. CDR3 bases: TGTGCCAGCAGTGAACAGGGTAGGGGGACGCAGTATTTT. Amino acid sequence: CASSEQGRGTQYF.

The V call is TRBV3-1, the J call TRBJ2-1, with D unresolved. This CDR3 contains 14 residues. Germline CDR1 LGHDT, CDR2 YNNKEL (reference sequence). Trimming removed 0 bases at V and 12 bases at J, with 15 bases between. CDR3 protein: CASSQDNNGLWQFF. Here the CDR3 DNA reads TGTGCCAGCAGCCAAGATAACAACGGCTTATGGCAGTTCTTC.

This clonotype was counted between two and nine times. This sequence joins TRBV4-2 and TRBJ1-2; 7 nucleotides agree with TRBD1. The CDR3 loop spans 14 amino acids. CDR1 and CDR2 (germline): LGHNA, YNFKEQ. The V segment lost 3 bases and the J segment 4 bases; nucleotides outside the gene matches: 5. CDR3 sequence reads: CASSQAGTAYGYTF. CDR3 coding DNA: TGTGCCAGCAGCCAGGCCGGGACAGCCTATGGCTACACCTTC.

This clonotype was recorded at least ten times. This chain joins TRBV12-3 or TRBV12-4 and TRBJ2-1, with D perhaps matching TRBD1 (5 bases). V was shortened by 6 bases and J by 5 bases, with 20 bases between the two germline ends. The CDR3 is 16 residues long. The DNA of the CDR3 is TGTGCCAGCAGCCTCCGAAGGGGATCCCTTCACAATGAGCAGTTCTTC. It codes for CASSLRRGSLHNEQFF.

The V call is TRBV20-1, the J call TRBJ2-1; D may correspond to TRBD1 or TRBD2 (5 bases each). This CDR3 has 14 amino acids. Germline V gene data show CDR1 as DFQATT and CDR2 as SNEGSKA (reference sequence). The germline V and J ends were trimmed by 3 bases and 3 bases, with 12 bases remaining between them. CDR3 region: CSASRLGGYNEQFF. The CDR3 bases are TGCAGTGCTAGTAGACTTGGGGGCTACAATGAGCAGTTCTTC.

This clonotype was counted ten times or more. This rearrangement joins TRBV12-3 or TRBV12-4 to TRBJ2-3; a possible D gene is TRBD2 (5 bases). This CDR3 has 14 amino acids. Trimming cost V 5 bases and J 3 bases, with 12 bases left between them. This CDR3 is CASSRAGGTDTQYF. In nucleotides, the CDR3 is TGTGCCAGCAGTAGGGCAGGAGGAACAGATACGCAGTATTTT.

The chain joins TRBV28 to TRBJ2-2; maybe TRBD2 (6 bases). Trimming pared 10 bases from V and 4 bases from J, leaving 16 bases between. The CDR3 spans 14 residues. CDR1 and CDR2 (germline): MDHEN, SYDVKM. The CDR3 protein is CATRIGGSTGELFF. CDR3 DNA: TGTGCCACCCGAATCGGGGGATCCACCGGGGAGCTGTTTTTT.

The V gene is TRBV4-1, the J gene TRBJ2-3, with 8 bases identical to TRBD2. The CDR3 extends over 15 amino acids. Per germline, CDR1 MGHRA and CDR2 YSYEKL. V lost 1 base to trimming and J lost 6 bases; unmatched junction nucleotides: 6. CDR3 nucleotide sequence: TGCGCCAGCAGCCAAGGACTAGCGCCCAGCGATACGCAGTATTTT. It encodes CASSQGLAPSDTQYF.

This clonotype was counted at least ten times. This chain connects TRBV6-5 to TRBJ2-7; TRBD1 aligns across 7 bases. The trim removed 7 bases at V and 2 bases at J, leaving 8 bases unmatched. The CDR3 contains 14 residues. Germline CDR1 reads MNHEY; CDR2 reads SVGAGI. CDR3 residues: CASTAGTATYEQYF. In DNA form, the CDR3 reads TGTGCCAGCACCGCCGGGACAGCCACCTACGAGCAGTACTTC.

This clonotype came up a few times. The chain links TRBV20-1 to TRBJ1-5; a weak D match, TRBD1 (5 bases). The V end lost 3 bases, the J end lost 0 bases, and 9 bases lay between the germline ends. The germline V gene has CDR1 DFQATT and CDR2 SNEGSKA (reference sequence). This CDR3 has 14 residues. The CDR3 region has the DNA TGCAGTGCTAGGTGGGGCAGTAGCAATCAGCCCCAGCATTTT. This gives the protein CSARWGSSNQPQHF.

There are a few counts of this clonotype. CDR3 sequence reads: CASSTTRGYEQFF. The CDR3 region has the DNA TGCGCCAGCAGCACAACAAGAGGGTATGAGCAGTTCTTC. The V call is TRBV4-1, the J call TRBJ2-1, with D possibly TRBD2 on 5 matching bases. This CDR3 has 13 residues. V shed 5 bases and J shed 8 bases, with 13 bases lying between them. Per the germline V gene, CDR1 is MGHRA and CDR2 is YSYEKL.

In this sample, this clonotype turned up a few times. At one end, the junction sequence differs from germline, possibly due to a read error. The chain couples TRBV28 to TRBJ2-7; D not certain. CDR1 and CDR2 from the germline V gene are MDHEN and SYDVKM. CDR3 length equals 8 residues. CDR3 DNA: TGCCCCCCGGGCCAGGCCAACTTC. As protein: CPPGQANF. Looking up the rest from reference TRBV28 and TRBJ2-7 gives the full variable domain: DVKVTQSSRYLVKRTGEKVFLECVQDMDHENMFWYRQDPGLGLRLIYFSYDVKMKEKGDIPEGYSVSREKKERFSLILESASTNQTSMYLCPPGQANFGPGTRLTVT.

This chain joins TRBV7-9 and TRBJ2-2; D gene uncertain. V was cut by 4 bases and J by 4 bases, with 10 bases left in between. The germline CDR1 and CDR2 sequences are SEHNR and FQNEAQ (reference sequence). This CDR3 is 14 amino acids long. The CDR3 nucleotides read TGTGCCAGCAGCTCGGAATCAAGCACCGGGGAGCTGTTTTTT. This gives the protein CASSSESSTGELFF.

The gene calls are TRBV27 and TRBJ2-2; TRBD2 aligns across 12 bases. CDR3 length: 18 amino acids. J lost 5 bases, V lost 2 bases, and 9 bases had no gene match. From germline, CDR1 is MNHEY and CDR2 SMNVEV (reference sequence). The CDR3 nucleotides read TGTGCCAGCAGTTTAAGACTAGCGGGGGTCCGAGAAACCGGGGAGCTGTTTTTT. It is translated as CASSLRLAGVRETGELFF.

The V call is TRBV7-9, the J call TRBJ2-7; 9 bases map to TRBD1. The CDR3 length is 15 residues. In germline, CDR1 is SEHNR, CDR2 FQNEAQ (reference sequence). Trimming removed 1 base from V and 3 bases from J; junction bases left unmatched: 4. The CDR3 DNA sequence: TGTGCCAGCAGCTTAGGGGGACAGGGAAACTACGAGCAGTACTTC. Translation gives CASSLGGQGNYEQYF.

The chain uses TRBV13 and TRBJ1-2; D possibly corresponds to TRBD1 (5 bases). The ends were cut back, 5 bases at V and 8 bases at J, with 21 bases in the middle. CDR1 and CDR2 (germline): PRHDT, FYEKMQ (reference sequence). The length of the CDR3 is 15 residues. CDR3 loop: CASSPPPVPEGGYTF. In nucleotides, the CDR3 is TGTGCCAGCAGCCCACCCCCCGTCCCCGAGGGGGGCTACACCTTC.

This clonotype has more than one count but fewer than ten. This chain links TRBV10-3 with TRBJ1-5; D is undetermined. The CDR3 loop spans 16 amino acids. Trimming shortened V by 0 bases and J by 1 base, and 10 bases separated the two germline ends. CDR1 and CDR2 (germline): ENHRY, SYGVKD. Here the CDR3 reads CAISESTRRSNQPQHF. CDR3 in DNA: TGTGCCATCAGTGAGTCGACCCGGAGGAGCAATCAGCCCCAGCATTTT.

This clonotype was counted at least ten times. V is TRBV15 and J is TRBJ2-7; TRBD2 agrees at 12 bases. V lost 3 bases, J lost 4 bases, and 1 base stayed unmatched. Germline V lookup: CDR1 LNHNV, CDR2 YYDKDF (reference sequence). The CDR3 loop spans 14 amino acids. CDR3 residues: CATSRLAGGYEQYF. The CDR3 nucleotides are TGTGCCACCAGCAGGCTAGCGGGGGGGTACGAGCAGTACTTC.

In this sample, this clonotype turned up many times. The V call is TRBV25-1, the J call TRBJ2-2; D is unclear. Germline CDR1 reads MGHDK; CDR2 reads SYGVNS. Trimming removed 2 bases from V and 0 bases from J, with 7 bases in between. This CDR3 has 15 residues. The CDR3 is CASSEPSPNTGELFF. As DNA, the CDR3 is TGTGCCAGCAGTGAACCCTCCCCGAACACCGGGGAGCTGTTTTTT.

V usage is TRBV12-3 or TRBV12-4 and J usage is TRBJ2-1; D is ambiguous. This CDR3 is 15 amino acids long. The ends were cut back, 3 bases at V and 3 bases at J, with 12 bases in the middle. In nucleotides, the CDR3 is TGTGCCAGCAGTTTTGGGCAGAGCCGCTACAATGAGCAGTTCTTC. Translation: CASSFGQSRYNEQFF.

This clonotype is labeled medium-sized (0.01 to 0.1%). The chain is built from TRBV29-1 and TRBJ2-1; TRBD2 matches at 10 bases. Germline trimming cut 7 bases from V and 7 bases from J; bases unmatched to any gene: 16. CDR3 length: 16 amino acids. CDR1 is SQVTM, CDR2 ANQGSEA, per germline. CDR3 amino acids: CSGVGLAGVFMNEQFF. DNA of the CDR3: TGCAGCGGTGTCGGGCTAGCGGGGGTTTTTATGAATGAGCAGTTCTTC.

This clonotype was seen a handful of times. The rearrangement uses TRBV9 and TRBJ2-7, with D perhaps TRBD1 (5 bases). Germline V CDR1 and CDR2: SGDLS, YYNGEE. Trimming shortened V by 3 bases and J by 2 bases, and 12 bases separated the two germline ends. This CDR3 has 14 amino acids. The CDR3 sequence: CASSATGTPYEQYF. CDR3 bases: TGTGCCAGCAGCGCAACAGGAACCCCCTACGAGCAGTACTTC.

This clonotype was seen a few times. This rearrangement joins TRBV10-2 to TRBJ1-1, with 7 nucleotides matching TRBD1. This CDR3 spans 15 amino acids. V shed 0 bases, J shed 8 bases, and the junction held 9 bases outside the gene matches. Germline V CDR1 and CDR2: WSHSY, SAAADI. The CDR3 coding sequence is TGCGCCAGCAGTGAGTCGACAGGGTCTGGATCCGAAGCTTTCTTT. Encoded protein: CASSESTGSGSEAFF.

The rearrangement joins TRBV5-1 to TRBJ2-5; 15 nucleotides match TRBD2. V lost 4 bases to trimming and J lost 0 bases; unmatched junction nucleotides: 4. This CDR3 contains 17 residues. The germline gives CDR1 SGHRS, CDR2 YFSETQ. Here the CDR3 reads CASSVGTSGGYQETQYF. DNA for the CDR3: TGCGCCAGCAGCGTGGGGACTAGCGGGGGGTACCAAGAGACCCAGTACTTC.

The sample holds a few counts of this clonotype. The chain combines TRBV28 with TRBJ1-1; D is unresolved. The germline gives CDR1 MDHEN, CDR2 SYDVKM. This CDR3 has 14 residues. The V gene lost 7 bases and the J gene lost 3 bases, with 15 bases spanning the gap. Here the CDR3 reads CASNEPGDDTEAFF. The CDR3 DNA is TGTGCCAGCAACGAGCCGGGCGACGACACTGAAGCTTTCTTT.

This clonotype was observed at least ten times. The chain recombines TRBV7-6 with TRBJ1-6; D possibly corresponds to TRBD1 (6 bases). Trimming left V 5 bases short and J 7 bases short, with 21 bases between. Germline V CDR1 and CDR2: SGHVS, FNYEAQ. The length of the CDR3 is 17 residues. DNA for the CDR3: TGTGCCAGCAGCCCCCGCATCAGGGGAAGGAGAAATTCACCCCTCCACTTT. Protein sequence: CASSPRIRGRRNSPLHF.

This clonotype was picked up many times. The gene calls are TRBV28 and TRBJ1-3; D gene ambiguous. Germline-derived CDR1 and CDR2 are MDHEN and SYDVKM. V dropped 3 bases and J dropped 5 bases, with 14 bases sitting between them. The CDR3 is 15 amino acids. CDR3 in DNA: TGTGCCAGCAGTTTCACGGCCAGCATAAGAAACACCATATATTTT. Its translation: CASSFTASIRNTIYF.

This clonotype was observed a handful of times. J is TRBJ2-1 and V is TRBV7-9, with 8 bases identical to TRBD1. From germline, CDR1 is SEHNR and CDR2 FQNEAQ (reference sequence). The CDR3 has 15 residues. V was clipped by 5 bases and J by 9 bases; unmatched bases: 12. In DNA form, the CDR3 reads TGTGCCAGCAGCCCCAGACCGACAGGGGTCACTGAGCAGTTCTTC. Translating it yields CASSPRPTGVTEQFF.

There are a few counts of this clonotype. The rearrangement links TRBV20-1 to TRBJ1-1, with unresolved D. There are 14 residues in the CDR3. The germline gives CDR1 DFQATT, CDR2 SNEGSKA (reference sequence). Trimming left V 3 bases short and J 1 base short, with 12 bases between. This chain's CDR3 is CSARRAGQNTEAFF. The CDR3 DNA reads TGCAGTGCTAGGAGGGCAGGCCAGAACACTGAAGCTTTCTTT.

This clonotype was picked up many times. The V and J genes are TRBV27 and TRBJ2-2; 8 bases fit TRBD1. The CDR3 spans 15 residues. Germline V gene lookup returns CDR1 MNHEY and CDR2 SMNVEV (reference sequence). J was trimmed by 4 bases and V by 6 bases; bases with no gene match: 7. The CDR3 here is CASRDRVYGTGELFF. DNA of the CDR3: TGTGCCAGCAGGGACAGGGTATATGGCACCGGGGAGCTGTTTTTT.